The T cell receptor beta chain under discussion was sequenced for a study of T cell repertoires in cytomegalovirus infection. The CDR3 is 16 residues long. Per the germline V gene, CDR1 is MNHEY and CDR2 is SVGAGI. V was trimmed by 5 bases and J by 1 base, leaving 17 bases between them. TCRdb analysed the reads with MiXCR anew, one entry per CDR3 protein. Of 900,000 to 950,000 distinct CDR3 sequences listed, approximately 31% are singletons. With regard to this clonotype: What it binds is not known.

General observations from the study: Across the ex vivo response, the dominant clonotypes were HLA-C-restricted CMV-specific TCR beta clonotypes.

The chain has TRBV6-5 and TRBJ2-5; D is possibly TRBD1 (5 bases). The source was cultured CD8+ T cells from PBMCs, collected from culture after CMV antigen stimulation. This sequence was found in a human donor in good health (CMV status not recorded). Some clones in this sample may be carry-over from other donors' samples. This CDR3 is CASSPLYRTLQETQYF. The CDR3 bases are TGTGCCAGCAGTCCGCTCTACAGGACCCTCCAAGAGACCCAGTACTTC.